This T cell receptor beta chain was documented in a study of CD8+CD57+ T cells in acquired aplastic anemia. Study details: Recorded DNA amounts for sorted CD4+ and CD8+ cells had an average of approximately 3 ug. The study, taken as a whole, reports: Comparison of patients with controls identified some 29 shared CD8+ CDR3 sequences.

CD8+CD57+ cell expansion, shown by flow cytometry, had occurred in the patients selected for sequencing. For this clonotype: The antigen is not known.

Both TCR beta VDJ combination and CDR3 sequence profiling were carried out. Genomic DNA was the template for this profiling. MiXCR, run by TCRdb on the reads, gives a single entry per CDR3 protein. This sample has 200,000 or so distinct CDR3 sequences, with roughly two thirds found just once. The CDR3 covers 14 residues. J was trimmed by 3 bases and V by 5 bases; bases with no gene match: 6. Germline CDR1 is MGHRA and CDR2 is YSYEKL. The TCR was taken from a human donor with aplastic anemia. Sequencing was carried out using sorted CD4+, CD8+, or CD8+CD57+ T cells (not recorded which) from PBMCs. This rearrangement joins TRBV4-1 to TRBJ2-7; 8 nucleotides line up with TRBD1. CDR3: CASSYGQGHYEQYF. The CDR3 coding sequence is TGCGCCAGCAGCTACGGACAGGGCCACTACGAGCAGTACTTC.